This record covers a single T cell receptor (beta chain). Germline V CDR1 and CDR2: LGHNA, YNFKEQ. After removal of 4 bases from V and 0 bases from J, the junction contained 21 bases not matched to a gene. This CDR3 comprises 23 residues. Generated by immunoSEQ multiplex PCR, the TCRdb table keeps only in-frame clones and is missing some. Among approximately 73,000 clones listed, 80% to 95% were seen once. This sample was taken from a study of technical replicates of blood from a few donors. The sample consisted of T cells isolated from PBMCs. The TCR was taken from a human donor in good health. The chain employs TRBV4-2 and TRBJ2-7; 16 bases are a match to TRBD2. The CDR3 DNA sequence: TGTGCCAGCAGCCGCAACGACAGGGGAGGGCCGGGACTAGCGGGAGGGGGCTCCTACGAGCAGTACTTC. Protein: CASSRNDRGGPGLAGGGSYEQYF.